This T cell receptor (beta chain) was observed in a study of blood T cell repertoires in COVID-19. CDR3 length equals 12 residues. The germline V gene encodes CDR1 SQVTM and CDR2 ANQGSEA. V gave up 7 bases and J gave up 2 bases; unmatched junction bases: 4. In the study's own analysis: Reference gene primer amplification in the assay estimated nucleated cell counts. Produced via immunoSEQ multiplex PCR; TCRdb's table is partial and in-frame only. D and trimming were read from the DNA, whereas the V and J calls and clone size are those reported in that table. The table lists around 77,000 clones, about three quarters of them singletons.

This receptor was taken from a woman aged 80 or older with active or convalescent COVID-19. Sequencing was carried out using peripheral blood. The chain couples TRBV29-1 to TRBJ2-5, with 7 bases that match TRBD2. CDR3 nucleotides: TGCAGCGCGGGGGAGGGGCAAGAGACCCAGTACTTC. Encoded protein: CSAGEGQETQYF.